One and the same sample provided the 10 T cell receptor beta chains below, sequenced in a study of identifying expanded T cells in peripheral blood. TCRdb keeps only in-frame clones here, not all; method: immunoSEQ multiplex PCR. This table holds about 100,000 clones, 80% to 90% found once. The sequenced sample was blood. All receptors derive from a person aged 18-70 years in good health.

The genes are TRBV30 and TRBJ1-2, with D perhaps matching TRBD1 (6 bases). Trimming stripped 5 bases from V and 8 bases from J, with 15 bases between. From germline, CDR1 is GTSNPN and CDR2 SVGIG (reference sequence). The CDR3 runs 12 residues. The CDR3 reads CAWSGGASGYTF. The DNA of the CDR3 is TGTGCCTGGTCCGGGGGGGCAAGCGGCTACACCTTC.

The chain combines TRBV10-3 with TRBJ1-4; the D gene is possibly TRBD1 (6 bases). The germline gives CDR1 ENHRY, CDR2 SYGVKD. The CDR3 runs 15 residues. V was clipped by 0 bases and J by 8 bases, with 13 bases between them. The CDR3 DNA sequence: TGTGCCATCAGTGAGTCGGCAGGGGAGGGGGAAAAACTGTTTTTT. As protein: CAISESAGEGEKLFF.

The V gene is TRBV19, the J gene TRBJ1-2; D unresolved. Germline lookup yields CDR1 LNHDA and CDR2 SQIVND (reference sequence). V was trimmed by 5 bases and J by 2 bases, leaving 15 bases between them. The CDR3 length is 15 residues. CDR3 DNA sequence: TGTGCCAGTAGTCCTATCCTAGGCAGCAACTATGGCTACACCTTC. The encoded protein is CASSPILGSNYGYTF.

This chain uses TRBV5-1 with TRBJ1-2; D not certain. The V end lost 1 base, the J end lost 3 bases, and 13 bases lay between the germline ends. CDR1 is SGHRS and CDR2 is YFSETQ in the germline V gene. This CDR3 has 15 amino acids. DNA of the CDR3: TGCGCCAGCAGCTTGTTCCCCCGGGTAGACTATGGCTACACCTTC. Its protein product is CASSLFPRVDYGYTF.

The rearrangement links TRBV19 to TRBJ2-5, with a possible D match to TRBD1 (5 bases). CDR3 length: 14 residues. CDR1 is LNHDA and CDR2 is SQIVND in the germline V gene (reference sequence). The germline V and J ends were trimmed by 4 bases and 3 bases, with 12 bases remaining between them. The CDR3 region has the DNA TGTGCCAGTAGTACTTGGACACGAAAAGAGACCCAGTACTTC. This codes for CASSTWTRKETQYF.

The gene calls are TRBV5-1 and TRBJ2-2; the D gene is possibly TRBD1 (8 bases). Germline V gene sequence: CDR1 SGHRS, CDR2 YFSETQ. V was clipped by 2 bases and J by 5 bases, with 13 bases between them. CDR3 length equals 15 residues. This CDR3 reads CASSFDRGGTGELFF. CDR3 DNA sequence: TGCGCCAGCAGCTTCGACAGGGGAGGGACCGGGGAGCTGTTTTTT.

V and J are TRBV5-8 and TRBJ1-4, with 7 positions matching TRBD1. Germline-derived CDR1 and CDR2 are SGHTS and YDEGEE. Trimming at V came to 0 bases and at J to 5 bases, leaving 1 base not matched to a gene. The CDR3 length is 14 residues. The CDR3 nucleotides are TGTGCCAGCAGCTTGGCGACAGGGAATGAAAAACTGTTTTTT. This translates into CASSLATGNEKLFF. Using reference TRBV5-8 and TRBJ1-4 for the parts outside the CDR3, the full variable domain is EAGVTQSPTHLIKTRGQQATLRCSPISGHTSVYWYQQALGLGLQFLLWYDEGEERNRGNFPPRFSGRQFPNYSSELNVNALELEDSALYLCASSLATGNEKLFFGSGTQLSVL.

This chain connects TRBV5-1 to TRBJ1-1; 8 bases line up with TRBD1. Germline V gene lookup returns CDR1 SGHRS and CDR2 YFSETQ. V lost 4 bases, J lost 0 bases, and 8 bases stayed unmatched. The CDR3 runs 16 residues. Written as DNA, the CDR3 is TGCGCCAGCAGCCCCGGACAGGGCGTCATGAACACTGAAGCTTTCTTT. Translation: CASSPGQGVMNTEAFF.

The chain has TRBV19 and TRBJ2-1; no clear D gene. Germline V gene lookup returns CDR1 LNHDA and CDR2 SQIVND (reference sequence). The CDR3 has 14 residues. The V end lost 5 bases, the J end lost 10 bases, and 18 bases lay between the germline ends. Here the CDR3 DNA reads TGTGCCAGTAGTCCCCTGGACCGAATTTGGGAGCAGTTCTTC. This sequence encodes CASSPLDRIWEQFF.

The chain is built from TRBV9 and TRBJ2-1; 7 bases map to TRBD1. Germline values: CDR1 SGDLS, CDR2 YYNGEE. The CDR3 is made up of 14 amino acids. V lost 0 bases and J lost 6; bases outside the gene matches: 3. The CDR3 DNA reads TGTGCCAGCAGCGTAGCCGACAGGGCCAATGAGCAGTTCTTC. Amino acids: CASSVADRANEQFF.